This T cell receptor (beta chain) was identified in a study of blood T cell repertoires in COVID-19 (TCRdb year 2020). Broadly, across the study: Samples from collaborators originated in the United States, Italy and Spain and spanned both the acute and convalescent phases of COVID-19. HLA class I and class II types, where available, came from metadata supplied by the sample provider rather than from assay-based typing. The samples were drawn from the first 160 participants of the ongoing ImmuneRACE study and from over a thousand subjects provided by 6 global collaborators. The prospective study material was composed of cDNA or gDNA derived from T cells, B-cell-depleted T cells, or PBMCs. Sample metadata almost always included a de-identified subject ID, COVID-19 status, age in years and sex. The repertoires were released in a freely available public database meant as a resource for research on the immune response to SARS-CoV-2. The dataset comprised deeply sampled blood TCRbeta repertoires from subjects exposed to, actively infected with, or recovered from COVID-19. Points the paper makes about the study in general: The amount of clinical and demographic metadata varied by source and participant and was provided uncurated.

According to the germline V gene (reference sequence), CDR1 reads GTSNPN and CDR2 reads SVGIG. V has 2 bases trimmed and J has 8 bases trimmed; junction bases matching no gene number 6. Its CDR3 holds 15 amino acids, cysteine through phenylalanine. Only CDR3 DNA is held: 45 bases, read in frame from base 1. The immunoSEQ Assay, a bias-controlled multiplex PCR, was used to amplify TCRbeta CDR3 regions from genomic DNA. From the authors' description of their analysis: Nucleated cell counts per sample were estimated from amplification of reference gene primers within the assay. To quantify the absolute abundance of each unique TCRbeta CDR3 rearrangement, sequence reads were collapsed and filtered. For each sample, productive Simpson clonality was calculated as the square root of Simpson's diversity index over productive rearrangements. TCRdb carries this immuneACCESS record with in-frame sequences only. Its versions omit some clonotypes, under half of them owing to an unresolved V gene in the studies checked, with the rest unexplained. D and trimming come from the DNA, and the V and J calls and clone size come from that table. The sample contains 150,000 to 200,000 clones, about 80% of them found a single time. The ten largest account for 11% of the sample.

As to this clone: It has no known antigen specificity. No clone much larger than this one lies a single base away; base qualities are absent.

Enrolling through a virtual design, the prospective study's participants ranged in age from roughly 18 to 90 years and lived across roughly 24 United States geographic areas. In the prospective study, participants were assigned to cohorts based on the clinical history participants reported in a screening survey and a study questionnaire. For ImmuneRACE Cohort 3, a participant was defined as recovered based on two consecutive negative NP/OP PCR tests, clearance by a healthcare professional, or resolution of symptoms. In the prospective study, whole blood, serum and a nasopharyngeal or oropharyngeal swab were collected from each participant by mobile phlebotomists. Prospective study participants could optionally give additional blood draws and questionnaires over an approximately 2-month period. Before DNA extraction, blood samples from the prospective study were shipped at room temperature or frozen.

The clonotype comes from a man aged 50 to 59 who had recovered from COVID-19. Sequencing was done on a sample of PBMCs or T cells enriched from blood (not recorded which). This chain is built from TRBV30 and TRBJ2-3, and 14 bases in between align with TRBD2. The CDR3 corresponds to CAWSKTSGGAGTQYF. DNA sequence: TGTGCCTGGAGTAAGACTAGCGGGGGGGCGGGTACGCAGTATTTT.